A single sample is the source of the 10 T cell receptor beta chains below, sequenced in a study of cytomegalovirus exposure and HLA in healthy donors. Primers: 60 Vbeta forward and 13 Jbeta reverse. Data came from immunoSEQ multiplex PCR; TCRdb stores just in-frame clones and leaves some out. The sample contains 120,000 to 150,000 clones, roughly 76% of which appear only once. The sequenced material came from PBMCs. The receptors derive from a female donor in good health and CMV-seronegative.

The chain couples TRBV7-8 to TRBJ2-3; 7 nucleotides line up with TRBD1. This CDR3 has 15 residues. Trimming took 3 bases from V and 0 from J; bases not matched to a gene: 3. Germline CDR1 is SGHVS and CDR2 is FQNEAQ. For the CDR3, the DNA is TGTGCCAGCAGCTTTCAGGGGGATAGCACAGATACGCAGTATTTT. Its protein product is CASSFQGDSTDTQYF.

The chain links TRBV5-1 to TRBJ1-4; D is possibly TRBD1 (6 bases). V lost 0 bases and J lost 7, with 13 bases in between. Germline assignment: CDR1 SGHRS and CDR2 YFSETQ. This CDR3 region has 15 residues. The CDR3 DNA reads TGCGCCAGCAGCTTGGAAGGGGGGGCGCTTGAAAAACTGTTTTTT. It codes for CASSLEGGALEKLFF.

The sample holds a few counts of this clone. The chain uses TRBV2 and TRBJ2-5, with D possibly being TRBD2 (5 bases). Trimming shortened V by 4 bases and J by 3 bases, and 6 bases separated the two germline ends. This CDR3 comprises 12 residues. In germline, CDR1 is SNHLY, CDR2 FYNNEI. For the CDR3, the DNA is TGTGCCAGCAGTGCACTAGAAGAGACCCAGTACTTC. Translating gives CASSALEETQYF. Full variable domain (rest looked up from reference TRBV2 and TRBJ2-5): EPEVTQTPSHQVTQMGQEVILRCVPISNHLYFYWYRQILGQKVEFLVSFYNNEISEKSEIFDDQFSVERPDGSNFTLKIRSTKLEDSAMYFCASSALEETQYFGPGTRLLVL.

The chain is built from TRBV28 and TRBJ1-2; D might be TRBD1 (6 bases). The CDR3 sequence is 17 residues long. V lost 6 bases, J lost 2 bases, and 22 bases lay in between. Germline CDR1 and CDR2: MDHEN and SYDVKM. CDR3 loop: CASRVGGGGRLNYGYTF. DNA for the CDR3: TGTGCCAGCAGAGTTGGGGGCGGCGGACGGCTGAACTATGGCTACACCTTC.

The gene calls are TRBV2 and TRBJ2-3, with a possible D match to TRBD2 (6 bases). This CDR3 is 12 amino acids long. Germline V gives CDR1 SNHLY, CDR2 FYNNEI. Trimming took 5 bases from V and 7 from J, leaving 10 bases between them. The CDR3 DNA sequence: TGTGCCAGCAGTAAGACTAGGAATACGCAGTATTTT. Protein: CASSKTRNTQYF.

This chain joins TRBV5-1 and TRBJ1-5; TRBD1 matches at 7 bases. CDR3 length: 15 residues. Germline V gene lookup returns CDR1 SGHRS and CDR2 YFSETQ. With 2 bases clipped from V and 2 bases from J, the junction kept 4 bases outside the gene matches. The CDR3 DNA follows: TGCGCCAGCAGCTTCACAGGACAGGGCAATCAGCCCCAGCATTTT. This encodes CASSFTGQGNQPQHF.

The chain recombines TRBV5-1 with TRBJ2-7, with TRBD1 matching 9 bases. The CDR3 is made up of 14 amino acids. With V trimmed by 3 bases and J by 5 bases, 6 bases remained unmatched. The V gene's germline CDR1 is SGHRS and CDR2 YFSETQ. CDR3 coding DNA: TGCGCCAGCAGCTCGACAGGGGGGATACACGAGCAGTACTTC. Translated: CASSSTGGIHEQYF.

The genes are TRBV14 and TRBJ1-4; TRBD1 aligns across 10 bases. The CDR3 consists of 14 residues. V lost 7 bases and J lost 6; bases outside the gene matches: 5. Germline CDR1 and CDR2: SGHDN and FVKESK. In nucleotides, the CDR3 is TGTGCCAGCAAGGGAGGACAGGGGGATGAAAAACTGTTTTTT. This gives the protein CASKGGQGDEKLFF.

The chain has TRBV2 and TRBJ2-3; 8 nucleotides line up with TRBD2. CDR1 SNHLY and CDR2 FYNNEI come from the germline V gene. The CDR3 sequence is 14 residues long. V lost 6 bases to trimming and J lost 2 bases; unmatched junction nucleotides: 4. This chain's CDR3 is CASRVSGATDTQYF. The CDR3 nucleotides are TGTGCCAGCAGGGTTAGCGGGGCCACAGATACGCAGTATTTT.

This clone was counted only a few times. The V gene is TRBV29-1, the J gene TRBJ2-7; perhaps TRBD1 as D (6 bases). This CDR3 comprises 13 residues. The V gene lost 5 bases and the J gene lost 3 bases, with 14 bases spanning the gap. CDR1 is SQVTM and CDR2 is ANQGSEA in the germline V gene. The CDR3 protein is CSVLGTTFYEQYF. The CDR3 DNA reads TGCAGCGTTCTCGGGACAACGTTCTACGAGCAGTACTTC.